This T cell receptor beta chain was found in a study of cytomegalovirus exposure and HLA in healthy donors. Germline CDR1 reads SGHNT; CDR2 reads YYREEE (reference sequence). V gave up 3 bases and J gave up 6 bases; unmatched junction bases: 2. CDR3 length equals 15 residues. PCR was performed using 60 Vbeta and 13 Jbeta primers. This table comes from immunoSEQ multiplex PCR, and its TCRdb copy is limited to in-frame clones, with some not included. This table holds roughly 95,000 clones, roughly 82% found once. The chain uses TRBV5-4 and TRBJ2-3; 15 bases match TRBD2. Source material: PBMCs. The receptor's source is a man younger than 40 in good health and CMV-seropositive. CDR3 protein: CASSSGTSGRDTQYF. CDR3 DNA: TGTGCCAGCAGCTCCGGGACTAGCGGGAGGGATACGCAGTATTTT.